These T cell receptor beta chains were read from a single sample in a study of human T cells and chemical hapten exposure. Via MiXCR, TCRdb re-called the RACE reads, giving one row per CDR3 protein. The sample yields about 71,000 distinct CDR3 sequences, around 10% seen once. This specimen consisted of whole blood, obtained in connection with sensitization to the hapten diphenylcyclopropenone (DPC). All receptors derive from a woman aged 45 to 65 with alopecia areata. Some clones in this sample may be carry-over from other donors' samples. CDR3s include the opening cysteine and the closing phenylalanine or tryptophan. Fields, in order: J gene, clone size, D gene, V gene, CDR3 DNA, CDR3 protein. A D gene is named only where the DNA matches it firmly. Part of the rows lack a size; the others show once, few, many or a class for expanded clones.

>TRBJ2-3|few|-|TRBV28
TGTGCCAGCAGTTTCTCCGGGGCCCAGGATACGCAGTATTTT
CASSFSGAQDTQYF
>TRBJ1-5|many|-|TRBV28
TGTGCCAGCAGTACAAATAGCAATCAGCCCCAGCATTTT
CASSTNSNQPQHF
>TRBJ2-7|many|-|TRBV2
TGTGCCAGCAGACCCACGATCGGCGAGCAGTACTTC
CASRPTIGEQYF
>TRBJ1-3|few|-|TRBV28
TGTGCCAGCAGTTTCGTGGGGCGAGACTCTGGAAACACCATATATTTT
CASSFVGRDSGNTIYF
>TRBJ2-3|many|-|TRBV28
TGTGCCAGCAGTTACACAGATACGCAGTATTTT
CASSYTDTQYF
>TRBJ1-2|many|-|TRBV2
TGTGCCAGCAGTGAGACCGAGCCAGGGGGCTACACCTTC
CASSETEPGGYTF
>TRBJ1-4|few|-|TRBV7-9
TGTGCCAGCAGCTTAGCGGTTCAAGGGCAAAAACTGTTTTTT
CASSLAVQGQKLFF
>TRBJ1-2|few|-|TRBV28
TGTGCCAGCAGTTTGGCGGCAGGAGACCTCTATGGCTACACCTTC
CASSLAAGDLYGYTF
>TRBJ2-7|-|TRBD1|TRBV7-6
TGTGCCAGCAGTCGACAGGGGGATGTTAGCGAGCAGTACTTC
CASSRQGDVSEQYF
>TRBJ1-1|-|-|TRBV6-2/TRBV6-3
TGTGCCAGCACCCGGACAAACCAGAATCTGTTT
CASTRTNQNLF
>TRBJ2-3|many|TRBD2|TRBV4-1
TGCGCCAGCAGCCAAGGGGCTAGCGGGAGTGTAGATACGCAGTATTTT
CASSQGASGSVDTQYF
>TRBJ1-5|-|-|TRBV20-1
TGCAGTGCGTTCAGTCATAGCAATCAGCCCCAGCATTTT
CSAFSHSNQPQHF
>TRBJ1-6|many|TRBD1|TRBV7-9
TGTGCCGGAGGACAGGGAAATTCACCCCTCCACTTT
CAGGQGNSPLHF
>TRBJ2-1|-|-|TRBV12-3/TRBV12-4
TGTGCCAGCAGTTTACGGATTGAGCAGTTCTTC
CASSLRIEQFF
>TRBJ1-2|-|TRBD1|TRBV6-2/TRBV6-3
TGTGCCAGCAGTTACTCGTCTTACAGGGGGAATGGCTACACCTTC
CASSYSSYRGNGYTF
>TRBJ2-1|-|TRBD2|TRBV12-3/TRBV12-4
TGTGCCAGCAGTTTGACTAGCGGGAGTGTTGAGCAGTTCTTC
CASSLTSGSVEQFF
>TRBJ2-2|few|TRBD2|TRBV6-2/TRBV6-3
TGTGCCAGCAGGACTAGCGGGGGAACCGGGGAGCTGTTTTTT
CASRTSGGTGELFF
>TRBJ2-3|many|-|TRBV6-6
TGTGCCAGCAGTTGGAAGGGGGTAAGCACAGATACGCAGTATTTT
CASSWKGVSTDTQYF
>TRBJ2-1|many|-|TRBV7-2
TGTGCCAGTACCATTGACGGGGCGGACGCCGATGAGCAGTTCTTC
CASTIDGADADEQFF
>TRBJ2-2|many|-|TRBV12-3/TRBV12-4
TGTGCCAGCAGTTTTGATTCCCCAAACACCGGGGAGCTGTTTTTT
CASSFDSPNTGELFF
>TRBJ1-1|few|-|TRBV5-1
TGCGCCAGCAGCTTGCAGAGCCTGAACACTGAAGCTTTCTTT
CASSLQSLNTEAFF
>TRBJ2-1|-|-|TRBV5-1
TGCGCCAGCAGCTTGGGAATAGCACGTGAGCAGTTCTTC
CASSLGIAREQFF
>TRBJ2-7|many|-|TRBV28
TGTGCCAGCAGTCGTGGGGGGACGGTCTACGAGCAGTACTTC
CASSRGGTVYEQYF
>TRBJ2-5|-|-|TRBV7-8
TGTGCCAGCAGCAAAACTGAAACCGAAGAGACCCAGTACTTC
CASSKTETEETQYF